One and the same sample provided the 16 T cell receptor beta chains below, sequenced in a study of cytomegalovirus exposure and HLA in healthy donors (dated by TCRdb to about 2017). The library was generated by the immunoSEQ multiplex PCR assay. For the multiplex PCR, a mixture combining 60 forward primers for TCR Vbeta segments and 13 reverse primers for TCR Jbeta segments was used. TCRdb mirrors the immuneACCESS table, restricted to in-frame sequences. Some clones are absent from its copies; in checked studies, under half trace to an unresolved V gene, and the reason for the others is unknown. Counted in this sample were around 95,000 clones; around 81% of them appeared once. Jointly, the top ten make up under 4% of the sample. Sequenced material: PBMCs. These receptors originate from a female donor in good health and CMV-seropositive.

The chain recombines TRBV4-1 with TRBJ2-3; D may be TRBD1 (5 bases). This CDR3 has 21 amino acids. Germline assignment: CDR1 MGHRA and CDR2 YSYEKL. Between the trimmed V and J ends, which lost 3 bases and 1 base, there was a span of 29 bases. The CDR3 DNA follows: TGCGCCAGCAGCCACCCCGTGGATTCGCAGGGCCTCTTAATTGGCACAGATACGCAGTATTTT. Its protein product is CASSHPVDSQGLLIGTDTQYF.

The V gene is TRBV6-7, the J gene TRBJ1-2, with 8 bases fitting TRBD1. TRBV6-7 is known as an ORF, though its function is uncertain. CDR3 length: 13 amino acids. The V and J ends lost 5 bases and 5 bases, in that order; junction bases with no gene match: 4. CDR3 amino acids: CASSPGQDYGYTF. CDR3 DNA: TGTGCCAGCAGTCCGGGACAGGATTATGGCTACACCTTC.

This chain connects TRBV21-1 to TRBJ2-5; the table's D call, TRBD2, was not checked against the DNA. TRBV21-1 is given as a pseudogene. This CDR3 has 15 residues. The CDR3 sequence is CAGPILAGGQETQYF. CDR3 coding DNA: TGTGCCGGGCCCATACTAGCGGGGGGTCAAGAGACCCAGTACTTC.

The chain is built from TRBV10-1 and TRBJ2-7, with 7 bases identical to TRBD1. The CDR3 runs 13 residues. Germline CDR1 and CDR2: WNHNN and SYGVQD (reference sequence). Trimming at V came to 2 bases and at J to 3 bases, leaving 1 base not matched to a gene. CDR3 region: CASSEDRDYEQYF. DNA of the CDR3: TGCGCCAGCAGTGAGGACAGGGACTACGAGCAGTACTTC.

The rearrangement uses TRBV7-9 and TRBJ2-7, with D perhaps matching TRBD1 (6 bases). This CDR3 has 18 residues. Germline V gene lookup returns CDR1 SEHNR and CDR2 FQNEAQ (reference sequence). V gave up 5 bases and J gave up 5 bases, with 28 bases separating them. The CDR3: CASSPSIGTPYPRDEQYF. The CDR3 DNA follows: TGTGCCAGCAGCCCAAGTATTGGGACACCCTACCCTCGGGACGAGCAGTACTTC.

This clone was counted only a few times. The rearrangement joins TRBV2 to TRBJ2-7, with TRBD1 identical over 9 bases. The germline CDR1 and CDR2 sequences are SNHLY and FYNNEI. This CDR3 comprises 13 residues. Losses at the gene ends were 6 bases for V and 6 bases for J; bases not matched to a gene: 6. CDR3 in amino acids: CASRQDRGPEQYF. In DNA form, the CDR3 reads TGTGCCAGCAGACAGGACAGGGGACCCGAGCAGTACTTC.

The rearrangement uses TRBV7-9 and TRBJ1-4, with D possibly TRBD1 on 6 matching bases. V was pared by 8 bases and J by 2 bases, with 18 bases between. The germline V gene has CDR1 SEHNR and CDR2 FQNEAQ (reference sequence). The CDR3 loop spans 16 amino acids. The CDR3: CASASSGGRTNEKLFF. CDR3 nucleotide sequence: TGTGCCAGCGCCTCTTCCGGGGGGCGCACTAATGAAAAACTGTTTTTT.

This clone was counted once. This chain connects TRBV5-1 to TRBJ2-7; D perhaps matches TRBD1 (5 bases). Germline values: CDR1 SGHRS, CDR2 YFSETQ. V shed 4 bases and J shed 2 bases, with 10 bases lying between them. CDR3 length: 13 residues. The CDR3 is CASSQTDTYEQYF. In DNA form, the CDR3 reads TGCGCCAGCAGCCAAACGGACACCTACGAGCAGTACTTC.

CDR3 nucleotides: TGCAGCGTTGGGGCGGGGAACAATGAGCAGTTCTTC. Protein product: CSVGAGNNEQFF. This chain connects TRBV29-1 to TRBJ2-1; a possible D gene is TRBD2 (6 bases). With 4 bases removed from V and 5 bases from J, the gap between germline ends came to 9 bases. CDR1 SQVTM and CDR2 ANQGSEA come from the germline V gene. There are 12 residues in the CDR3.

The gene calls are TRBV2 and TRBJ1-2; D call uncertain. This CDR3 region has 15 residues. Germline V gene lookup returns CDR1 SNHLY and CDR2 FYNNEI. V was pared by 3 bases and J by 4 bases, with 15 bases between. As DNA, the CDR3 is TGTGCCAGCAGTGAGGTTAGGCGGGGTAGCTATGGCTACACCTTC. This translates into CASSEVRRGSYGYTF.

This chain connects TRBV5-1 to TRBJ2-5; 9 bases line up with TRBD2. This CDR3 is built from 14 residues. V lost 1 base, J lost 3 bases, and 1 base stayed unmatched. Germline CDR1 and CDR2: SGHRS and YFSETQ. CDR3 nucleotide sequence: TGCGCCAGCAGCTTGCGACTAGCGGAAGAGACCCAGTACTTC. The encoded protein is CASSLRLAEETQYF.

This chain links TRBV6-5 with TRBJ2-3; TRBD1 might be the D (5 bases). This CDR3 comprises 15 residues. Trimming removed 7 bases at V and 2 bases at J, with 16 bases between. Germline V CDR1 and CDR2: MNHEY, SVGAGI. The CDR3 nucleotides read TGTGCCAGCACCCCAGGGCGGAGTATCACAGATACGCAGTATTTT. As protein: CASTPGRSITDTQYF.

V is TRBV5-6 and J is TRBJ2-3, with TRBD1 identical over 7 bases. Germline-derived CDR1 and CDR2 are SGHDT and YYEEEE. Trimming cost V 0 bases and J 1 base; bases outside gene matches: 5. The CDR3 spans 16 residues. DNA of the CDR3: TGTGCCAGCAGCTTGGACAGGGGCCAGGGCACAGATACGCAGTATTTT. This translates into CASSLDRGQGTDTQYF. The full variable domain, with the rest looked up from reference TRBV5-6 and TRBJ2-3, is DAGVTQSPTHLIKTRGQQVTLRCSPKSGHDTVSWYQQALGQGPQFIFQYYEEEERQRGNFPDRFSGHQFPNYSSELNVNALLLGDSALYLCASSLDRGQGTDTQYFGPGTRLTVL.

This chain links TRBV18 with TRBJ1-3, with 9 bases fitting TRBD1. The CDR3 contains 18 residues. With V trimmed by 6 bases and J by 0 bases, 12 bases remained unmatched. Germline lookup yields CDR1 KGHSH and CDR2 LQKENI. The CDR3 DNA is TGTGCCAGCTCCCCGTCCGGGACAGGGCCCAGCTCTGGAAACACCATATATTTT. This sequence encodes CASSPSGTGPSSGNTIYF.

This chain uses TRBV2 with TRBJ2-7, with D uncertain. Germline V gene sequence: CDR1 SNHLY, CDR2 FYNNEI. V was pared by 3 bases and J by 0 bases, with 9 bases between. This CDR3 has 14 residues. CDR3 residues: CASSDLGSSYEQYF. The CDR3 nucleotides are TGTGCCAGCAGTGATCTAGGTAGCTCCTACGAGCAGTACTTC.

V usage is TRBV6-1 and J usage is TRBJ2-7; 8 bases are a match to TRBD1. Germline CDR1 is MNHNS and CDR2 is SASEGT. The V segment lost 2 bases and the J segment 4 bases; nucleotides outside the gene matches: 10. The CDR3 covers 16 residues. CDR3 sequence reads: CASSETSGQGGYEQYF. The CDR3 DNA follows: TGTGCCAGCAGTGAAACCTCAGGACAGGGAGGTTACGAGCAGTACTTC.